The present T cell receptor beta chain was sequenced within a study of blood T cell repertoires in COVID-19. In the study overall: Spain, Italy and the United States supplied samples that represented acute and convalescent COVID-19. Nucleic acid was either cDNA or gDNA, and it came from T cells, B-cell-depleted T cells, or PBMCs.

Original processing methods: Amplification from reference gene primers served as the basis for estimated nucleated cell counts. Repertoires were generated with immunoSEQ multiplex PCR, while TCRdb's copy carries only in-frame clones and drops some. The V and J calls and clone size are taken from that table; D and trimming were inferred from the DNA. The table records almost 100,000 clones, around nine tenths of them present only once. CDR3 length: 15 amino acids. V trimming: 7 bases; J trimming: 1 base; junction bases outside the gene matches: 7. CDR1 and CDR2 from the germline V gene are MNHNY and SVGAGI (reference sequence).

The sequenced material came from peripheral blood. This chain uses TRBV6-6 with TRBJ1-5; 7 nucleotides align to TRBD1. The TCR sequence derives from a man in his fifties with acute or convalescent COVID-19. CDR3 loop: CASTKTGMSNQPQHF. DNA for the CDR3: TGTGCCAGCACAAAGACAGGGATGAGCAATCAGCCCCAGCATTTT.